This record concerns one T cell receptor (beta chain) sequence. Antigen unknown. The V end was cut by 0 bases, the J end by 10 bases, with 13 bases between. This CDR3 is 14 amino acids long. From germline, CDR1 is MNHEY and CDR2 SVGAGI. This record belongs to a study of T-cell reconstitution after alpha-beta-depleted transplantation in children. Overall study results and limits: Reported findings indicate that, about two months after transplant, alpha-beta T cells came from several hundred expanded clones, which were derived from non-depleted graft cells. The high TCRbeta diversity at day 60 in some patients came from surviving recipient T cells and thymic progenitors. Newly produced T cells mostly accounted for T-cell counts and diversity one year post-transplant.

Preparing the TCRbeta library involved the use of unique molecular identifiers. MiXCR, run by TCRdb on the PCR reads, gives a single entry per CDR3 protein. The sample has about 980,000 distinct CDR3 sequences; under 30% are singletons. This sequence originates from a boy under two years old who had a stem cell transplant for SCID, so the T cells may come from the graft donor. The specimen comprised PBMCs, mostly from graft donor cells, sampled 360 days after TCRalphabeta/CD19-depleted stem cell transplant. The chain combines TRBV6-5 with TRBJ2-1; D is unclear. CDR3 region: CASSYSRQPAEQFF. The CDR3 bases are TGTGCCAGCAGTTACTCTCGGCAGCCGGCCGAGCAGTTCTTC.